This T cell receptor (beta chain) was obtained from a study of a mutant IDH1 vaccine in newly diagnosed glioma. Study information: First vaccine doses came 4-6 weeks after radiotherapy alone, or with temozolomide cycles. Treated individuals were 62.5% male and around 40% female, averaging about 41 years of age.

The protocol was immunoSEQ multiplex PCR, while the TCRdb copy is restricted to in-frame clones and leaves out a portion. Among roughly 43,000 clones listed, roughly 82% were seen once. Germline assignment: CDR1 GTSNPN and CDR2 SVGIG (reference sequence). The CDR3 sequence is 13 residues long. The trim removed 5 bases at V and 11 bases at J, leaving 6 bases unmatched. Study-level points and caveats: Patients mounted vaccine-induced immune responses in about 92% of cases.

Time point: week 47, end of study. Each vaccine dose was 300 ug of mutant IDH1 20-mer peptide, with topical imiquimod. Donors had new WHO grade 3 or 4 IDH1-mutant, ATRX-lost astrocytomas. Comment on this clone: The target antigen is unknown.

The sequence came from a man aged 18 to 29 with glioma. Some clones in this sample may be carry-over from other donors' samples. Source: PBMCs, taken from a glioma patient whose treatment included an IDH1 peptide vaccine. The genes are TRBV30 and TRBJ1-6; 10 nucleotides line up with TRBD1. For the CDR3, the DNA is TGTGCCTGGGGGGACAGGGGATTGCCACCCCTCCACTTT. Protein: CAWGDRGLPPLHF.